Sequencing of this T cell receptor beta chain was carried out in a study of shared clonotypes between healthy human individuals. Study conclusions and caveats: Researchers sampled blood only, noting tissue repertoires likely differ. Generation probability values for non-shared clonotypes were lower than those for clonotypes shared by all four donors.

On this clone itself: Its antigen is undetermined.

CD45RO-negative, CCR7-positively selected cells formed the naive CD8 fraction, excluding terminally differentiated effector memory CD45RA+ cells. Source study methods: Filtering differed, since immunoSEQ gave only junction sequences and no quality scores. Only in-frame clones appear in the TCRdb table, and some are missing; sequencing was by immunoSEQ multiplex PCR. The DNA was the basis for D and trimming; V, J and clone size are from that table. This sample has some 2.1 million clones, with approximately 92% found just once. Germline V gene lookup returns CDR1 MNHNS and CDR2 SASEGT. CDR3 size: 17 residues. The junction had 8 bases not matched to a gene; V was cut back by 0 bases and J by 0 bases.

This TCR derives from a man in his late teens or twenties in good health. Some clones in this sample may be carry-over from other donors' samples. J is TRBJ2-7 and V is TRBV6-1, with TRBD1 matching over 7 bases. Material: naive CD8+ T cells from PBMCs. Written as DNA, the CDR3 is TGTGCCAGCAGTGAAGCGCTTTCGACAGGGTTCTCCTACGAGCAGTACTTC. This codes for CASSEALSTGFSYEQYF.